This T cell receptor (beta chain) emerged from a study of blood T cell repertoires in COVID-19. Overall study context: COVID-19 samples, acute and convalescent, were from the United States, Italy and Spain. T cells, B-cell-depleted T cells, or PBMCs provided the cDNA or gDNA that served as material.

Participants were aged about 18 to 100 years, lived in under 25 US areas, and enrolled virtually. Participants had their cohort set by participant-reported clinical history. The V end lost 0 bases, the J end lost 8 bases, and 10 bases lay between the germline ends. CDR3 size: 13 residues. Germline V gives CDR1 SGHAT, CDR2 FQNNGV. The protocol was immunoSEQ multiplex PCR, while the TCRdb copy is restricted to in-frame clones and leaves out a portion. Of more than 150,000 clones listed, 87% were seen once; the top ten hold around 2.3%. Sequencing used PBMCs or T cells enriched from blood (not recorded which). The rearrangement links TRBV11-2 to TRBJ1-2; D is possibly TRBD1 (5 bases). This clonotype was sampled from a woman aged 25 to 39 who had recovered from COVID-19. The CDR3 here is CASSLDREGGYTF. CDR3 in DNA: TGTGCCAGCAGCTTAGACAGGGAGGGAGGCTACACCTTC. Combining the CDR3 with reference TRBV11-2 and TRBJ1-2 gives the whole variable domain EAGVAQSPRYKIIEKRQSVAFWCNPISGHATLYWYQQILGQGPKLLIQFQNNGVVDDSQLPKDRFSAERLKGVDSTLKIQPAKLEDSAVYLCASSLDREGGYTFGSGTRLTVV.